Below are 29 T cell receptor beta chains sequenced from a single sample in a study of CD8 T cells in Susac syndrome. After extraction with the RNeasy kit, roughly 0.45 to 1 ug of the RNA was reverse transcribed using random hexamers. A single record per CDR3 protein comes from TCRdb applying MiXCR to the immunoSEQ multiplex PCR reads. The data contain 150,000 to 200,000 distinct CDR3 sequences, over 85% of them singletons. Sequenced input: CD4+ T cells from PBMCs. Receptor source: a human donor in good health.

Regarding this clonotype: At one boundary the junction diverges from the germline segment, which might be a read error. V and J are TRBV20-1 and TRBJ2-7; D is uncertain. CDR1 and CDR2 from the germline V gene are DFQATT and SNEGSKA (reference sequence). CDR3 length: 8 residues. CDR3 loop: CSAMGLHF. The CDR3 DNA reads as TGCAGTGCTATGGGTTTGCACTTC.

V gene TRBV7-2 combines with J gene TRBJ2-5; the D is unclear. In germline, CDR1 is SGHTA, CDR2 FQGNSA. This CDR3 comprises 11 residues. Trimming removed 9 bases at V and 5 bases at J, with 10 bases between. CDR3 DNA: TGTGCCAGTCAAGGGCTGGAGACCCAGTACTTC. This codes for CASQGLETQYF.

The chain combines TRBV27 with TRBJ2-7; D is unclear. The CDR3 is 14 residues long. Trimming took 7 bases from V and 2 from J, leaving 15 bases between them. The V gene's germline CDR1 is MNHEY and CDR2 SMNVEV (reference sequence). CDR3 residues: CASKAPYPPYEQYF. In nucleotides, the CDR3 is TGTGCCAGCAAAGCACCCTACCCCCCCTACGAGCAGTACTTC.

The chain recombines TRBV7-2 with TRBJ2-1; 9 bases fit TRBD1. V trimming: 7 bases; J trimming: 12 bases; junction bases outside the gene matches: 10. CDR1 is SGHTA and CDR2 is FQGNSA in the germline V gene. CDR3 length equals 13 residues. CDR3 DNA sequence: TGTGCCAGCATCGTCCCCGGGACAGGGCTGCAGTTCTTC. Translated, it gives CASIVPGTGLQFF.

The genes are TRBV20-1 and TRBJ2-5; maybe TRBD2 (5 bases). Looked up from germline, CDR1 is DFQATT and CDR2 is SNEGSKA (reference sequence). The CDR3 is made up of 16 amino acids. V lost 4 bases and J lost 5, with 23 bases in between. CDR3 residues: CSATLLGLGVLETQYF. The CDR3 DNA sequence: TGCAGTGCTACCTTGTTGGGCCTGGGAGTTCTGGAGACCCAGTACTTC.

V and J are TRBV2 and TRBJ2-4; D ambiguous. This CDR3 has 13 residues. The germline V gene encodes CDR1 SNHLY and CDR2 FYNNEI. V lost 10 bases and J 10 bases, leaving 20 bases between the germline ends. The CDR3 reads CATSISDLAIQYF. The CDR3 DNA sequence: TGTGCCACCTCGATAAGCGATCTCGCAATTCAGTACTTC.

J is TRBJ1-1 and V is TRBV24-1, with D hard to call. CDR3 size: 16 residues. CDR1 is KGHDR, CDR2 SFDVKD, per germline. Trimming removed 0 bases at V and 1 base at J, with 11 bases between. Here the CDR3 DNA reads TGTGCCACCAGTGATTTGTCCATCCGGCAGAACACTGAAGCTTTCTTT. Amino acid sequence: CATSDLSIRQNTEAFF.

This chain joins TRBV7-2 and TRBJ2-1, with TRBD2 identical over 9 bases. This CDR3 spans 14 amino acids. CDR1 SGHTA and CDR2 FQGNSA come from the germline V gene. With V trimmed by 6 bases and J by 15 bases, 15 bases remained unmatched. The DNA for the CDR3 is TGTGCCAGCAGGTCCTCGCTAGCGGGGCGGTCAGGGTTCTTC. This gives the protein CASRSSLAGRSGFF.

J is TRBJ2-3 and V is TRBV29-1; no definite D call. This CDR3 has 13 amino acids. Trimming cost V 5 bases and J 2 bases, with 11 bases left between them. Looked up from germline, CDR1 is SQVTM and CDR2 is ANQGSEA. The CDR3 sequence: CSVSQWDTDTQYF. CDR3 nucleotide sequence: TGCAGCGTTTCCCAATGGGACACAGATACGCAGTATTTT.

CDR3 DNA sequence: TGTGCCAGCAGTTCCCTTGCGGGACCCTACGAGCAGTACTTC. Translation gives CASSSLAGPYEQYF. The gene calls are TRBV6-5 and TRBJ2-7, with D possibly matching TRBD2 (6 bases). CDR3 length: 14 amino acids. CDR1 is MNHEY and CDR2 is SVGAGI in the germline V gene. V was pared by 4 bases and J by 2 bases, with 12 bases between.

This chain links TRBV19 with TRBJ1-2; D is ambiguous. Between the trimmed V and J ends, which lost 7 bases and 0 bases, there was a span of 18 bases. Germline CDR1 LNHDA, CDR2 SQIVND (reference sequence). This CDR3 has 16 amino acids. The CDR3 coding sequence is TGTGCCAGTAAGCCTGCAGGTGGCACGGCTAACTATGGCTACACCTTC. Translating it yields CASKPAGGTANYGYTF.

The CDR3 sequence is CASSGGDGNQPQHF. CDR3 nucleotides: TGTGCCAGCAGTGGCGGGGACGGCAATCAGCCCCAGCATTTT. The chain links TRBV27 to TRBJ1-5; D is possibly TRBD1 (5 bases). V lost 5 bases, J lost 2 bases, and 10 bases lay in between. This CDR3 has 14 residues. Germline V gives CDR1 MNHEY, CDR2 SMNVEV (reference sequence).

This chain joins TRBV3-1 and TRBJ2-5; possibly TRBD2 for D (6 bases). V lost 4 bases and J lost 1, with 16 bases in between. This CDR3 is 16 amino acids long. Germline V lookup: CDR1 LGHDT, CDR2 YNNKEL (reference sequence). CDR3 nucleotide sequence: TGTGCCAGCAGCCCCGCCGGGGGAGGACTCCAAGAGACCCAGTACTTC. This gives the protein CASSPAGGGLQETQYF.

This chain uses TRBV9 with TRBJ2-1; TRBD2 might be the D (6 bases). The germline V gene encodes CDR1 SGDLS and CDR2 YYNGEE. The V gene lost 2 bases and the J gene lost 9 bases, with 18 bases spanning the gap. The CDR3 has 15 amino acids. The CDR3 coding sequence is TGTGCCAGCAGCGTTGGAGCGGGCCGGGGGTTTGAGCAGTTCTTC. Its translation: CASSVGAGRGFEQFF.

The chain has TRBV6-2 or TRBV6-3 and TRBJ2-7; the D gene is possibly TRBD1 (6 bases). CDR3 length equals 13 residues. Germline lookup yields CDR1 MNHEY and CDR2 SVGEGT. Trimming removed 7 bases from V and 0 bases from J, with 10 bases in between. CDR3 protein: CASKRTASYEQYF. The DNA for the CDR3 is TGTGCCAGCAAAAGGACAGCCTCCTACGAGCAGTACTTC.

The chain links TRBV18 to TRBJ2-5; D unresolved. Trimming left V 1 base short and J 2 bases short, with 11 bases between. Germline V gene sequence: CDR1 KGHSH, CDR2 LQKENI. CDR3 size: 15 residues. CDR3 region: CASSPLSTPQETQYF. In DNA, the CDR3 is TGTGCCAGCTCACCACTGAGCACACCACAAGAGACCCAGTACTTC.

This chain joins TRBV29-1 and TRBJ2-6; D tentatively reads TRBD1 or TRBD2 (5 bases each). There are 15 residues in the CDR3. V was trimmed by 0 bases and J by 1 base, leaving 7 bases between them. Per the germline V gene, CDR1 is SQVTM and CDR2 is ANQGSEA. CDR3 DNA: TGCAGCGTTGAAGAAGGGGAGTCTGGGGCCAACGTCCTGACTTTC. Encoded protein: CSVEEGESGANVLTF.

The chain combines TRBV20-1 with TRBJ1-1; D is uncertain. The CDR3 is made up of 13 amino acids. The V gene's germline CDR1 is DFQATT and CDR2 SNEGSKA (reference sequence). V was trimmed by 5 bases and J by 3 bases, leaving 13 bases between them. CDR3 in amino acids: CSAGPRTYTEAFF. The CDR3 DNA follows: TGCAGTGCTGGCCCCCGGACGTACACTGAAGCTTTCTTT.

The V and J genes are TRBV5-1 and TRBJ2-7; D is uncertain. CDR3 length: 13 residues. Germline CDR1 and CDR2: SGHRS and YFSETQ. With 3 bases removed from V and 2 bases from J, the gap between germline ends came to 9 bases. The CDR3 DNA sequence: TGCGCCAGCAGCTCGGCCCCGACCTACGAGCAGTACTTC. This sequence encodes CASSSAPTYEQYF. Complete variable domain (other parts from reference TRBV5-1 and TRBJ2-7): KAGVTQTPRYLIKTRGQQVTLSCSPISGHRSVSWYQQTPGQGLQFLFEYFSETQRNKGNFPGRFSGRQFSNSRSEMNVSTLELGDSALYLCASSSAPTYEQYFGPGTRLTVT.

The chain combines TRBV24-1 with TRBJ2-7; TRBD1 aligns across 9 bases. Germline CDR1 KGHDR, CDR2 SFDVKD. J lost 5 bases, V lost 3 bases, and 7 bases had no gene match. This CDR3 has 15 amino acids. The CDR3 region has the DNA TGTGCCACCAGTGATGCCGGGACAGGGAAAGACGAGCAGTACTTC. This sequence encodes CATSDAGTGKDEQYF.

The chain carries TRBV24-1 and TRBJ2-7; perhaps TRBD1 as D (5 bases). Germline V lookup: CDR1 KGHDR, CDR2 SFDVKD. Trimming stripped 5 bases from V and 5 bases from J, with 18 bases between. The CDR3 length is 15 residues. CDR3 in DNA: TGTGCCACCAGTGCCCACAGTCCAGGGTACCACGAGCAGTACTTC. Translating it yields CATSAHSPGYHEQYF.

The chain uses TRBV20-1 and TRBJ2-7, with D unresolved. CDR1 and CDR2 from the germline V gene are DFQATT and SNEGSKA (reference sequence). This CDR3 has 13 residues. V dropped 0 bases and J dropped 6 bases, with 12 bases sitting between them. This CDR3 is CSARESQSSEQYF. CDR3 DNA sequence: TGCAGTGCTAGAGAATCCCAGTCTTCCGAGCAGTACTTC.

This clonotype is a singleton in its sample. V is TRBV20-1 and J is TRBJ2-7; D perhaps matches TRBD1 (6 bases). Trimming stripped 5 bases from V and 3 bases from J, with 17 bases between. This CDR3 has 14 amino acids. Germline assignment: CDR1 DFQATT and CDR2 SNEGSKA (reference sequence). CDR3 region: CSASLSGHLYEQYF. CDR3 sequence (DNA): TGCAGTGCTTCCCTGTCGGGACACCTCTACGAGCAGTACTTC.

This clonotype was counted a few times. The J gene is TRBJ2-7, the V gene TRBV28; TRBD1 matches 7 bases. CDR1 is MDHEN, CDR2 SYDVKM, per germline. CDR3 size: 13 residues. The J segment lost 5 bases and the V segment lost 2 bases, leaving 3 bases of the junction unmatched. For the CDR3, the DNA is TGTGCCAGCAGTTTAGACAGGGTGAACGAGCAGTACTTC. This sequence encodes CASSLDRVNEQYF.

The V gene is TRBV20-1, the J gene TRBJ2-5, with a possible D match to TRBD2 (6 bases). Trimming removed 4 bases at V and 4 bases at J, with 19 bases between. Germline values: CDR1 DFQATT, CDR2 SNEGSKA (reference sequence). CDR3 length equals 15 residues. For the CDR3, the DNA is TGCAGTGCTATGAATAACCACGGGAGACGAGAGACCCAGTACTTC. Translated: CSAMNNHGRRETQYF.

V gene TRBV30 combines with J gene TRBJ2-7, with D hard to call. The CDR3 loop spans 11 amino acids. V shed 5 bases and J shed 3 bases, with 8 bases lying between them. Per germline, CDR1 GTSNPN and CDR2 SVGIG (reference sequence). CDR3 nucleotides: TGTGCCTGGGGAAGGAACTACGAGCAGTACTTC. The encoded protein is CAWGRNYEQYF.

This chain links TRBV5-1 with TRBJ2-3, with D possibly being TRBD1 or TRBD2 (5 bases each). The CDR3 is made up of 15 amino acids. V was trimmed by 5 bases and J by 1 base, leaving 14 bases between them. CDR1 and CDR2 (germline): SGHRS, YFSETQ. CDR3 DNA sequence: TGCGCCAGCAGTATCACAAGGGGAGGCACAGATACGCAGTATTTT. This translates into CASSITRGGTDTQYF.

The chain combines TRBV27 with TRBJ1-1; tentatively, D is TRBD1 (5 bases). Between the trimmed V and J ends, which lost 5 bases and 0 bases, there was a span of 7 bases. The CDR3 totals 13 residues. Germline V CDR1 and CDR2: MNHEY, SMNVEV (reference sequence). CDR3 nucleotides: TGTGCCAGCAGTCGACAGATGAACACTGAAGCTTTCTTT. Translated, it gives CASSRQMNTEAFF.

The chain has TRBV12-3 or TRBV12-4 and TRBJ2-1, with D maybe TRBD2 (5 bases). V lost 2 bases and J lost 8, with 19 bases in between. The CDR3 contains 16 residues. The CDR3 nucleotides are TGTGCCAGCAGTTTAACTTGGGAGTCTAGTTTCTATGAGCAGTTCTTC. Translated: CASSLTWESSFYEQFF.